This paragraph reports one TCR beta chain. Its antigen is as yet unknown. V dropped 4 bases and J dropped 6; count of bases not matched to a gene: 7. From germline, CDR1 is DFQATT and CDR2 SNEGSKA (reference sequence). This CDR3 has 15 amino acids. This entry belongs to a study of post-analysis software for immune sequencing data. Study-wide results and caveats: Those samples that were prepared in the same batch co-clustered strongly by F measure. About five TRBV segments appeared more often in patients than in controls, and TRBV5-6, TRBV5-1 and TRBV20-1 were among these. Compared with controls, patients showed significantly lower normalized Chao1 diversity.

Unique molecular identifiers were present in the TCR beta cDNA libraries. TCRdb itself ran the PCR reads through MiXCR, one entry per CDR3 protein. The repertoire holds about 540,000 distinct CDR3 sequences, roughly 34% seen once, with 4.5% to 7.5% in the top ten. The origin of this receptor is a girl aged 2 to 17 with multiple sclerosis. Sequencing input: blood. The chain has TRBV20-1 and TRBJ2-1, with 12 nucleotides matching TRBD2. The CDR3 spells CSATSSGGARNEQFF. CDR3 bases: TGCAGTGCTACCTCTAGCGGGGGGGCCCGCAATGAGCAGTTCTTC.